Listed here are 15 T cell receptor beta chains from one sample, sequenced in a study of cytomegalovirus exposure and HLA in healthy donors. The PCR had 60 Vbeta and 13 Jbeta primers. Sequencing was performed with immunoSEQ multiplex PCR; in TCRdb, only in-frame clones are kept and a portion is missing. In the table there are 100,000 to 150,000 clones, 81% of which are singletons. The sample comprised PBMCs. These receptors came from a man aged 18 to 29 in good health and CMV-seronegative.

The CDR3 region has the DNA TGTGCCAGCAGCTTAGTCCCAGTGGGGTGGGGGGGAAGCACAGATACGCAGTATTTT. It yields the protein CASSLVPVGWGGSTDTQYF. V usage is TRBV11-2 and J usage is TRBJ2-3, with 7 bases that match TRBD2. CDR3 length: 19 residues. Germline CDR1 and CDR2: SGHAT and FQNNGV. V shed 1 base and J 0 bases; nucleotides not matched to a gene: 13.

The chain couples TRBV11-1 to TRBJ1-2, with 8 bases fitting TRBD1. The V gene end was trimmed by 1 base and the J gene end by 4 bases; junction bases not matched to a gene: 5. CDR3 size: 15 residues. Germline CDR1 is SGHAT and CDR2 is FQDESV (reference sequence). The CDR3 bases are TGTGCCAGCAGCTTAGTTGGACAGGGAACCTATGGCTACACCTTC. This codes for CASSLVGQGTYGYTF.

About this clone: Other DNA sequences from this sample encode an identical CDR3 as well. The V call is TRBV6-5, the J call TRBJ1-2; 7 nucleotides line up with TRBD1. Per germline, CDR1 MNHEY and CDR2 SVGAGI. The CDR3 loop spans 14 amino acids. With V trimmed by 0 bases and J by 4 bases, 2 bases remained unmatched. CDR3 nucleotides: TGTGCCAGCAGTTACTCGGGACAGCCCTATGGCTACACCTTC. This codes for CASSYSGQPYGYTF.

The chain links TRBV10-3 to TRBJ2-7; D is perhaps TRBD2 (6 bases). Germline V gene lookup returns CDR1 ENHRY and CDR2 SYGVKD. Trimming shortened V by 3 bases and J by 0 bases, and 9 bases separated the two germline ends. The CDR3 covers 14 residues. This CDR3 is CAISDRGSSYEQYF. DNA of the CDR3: TGTGCCATCAGTGATCGGGGGTCCTCCTACGAGCAGTACTTC.

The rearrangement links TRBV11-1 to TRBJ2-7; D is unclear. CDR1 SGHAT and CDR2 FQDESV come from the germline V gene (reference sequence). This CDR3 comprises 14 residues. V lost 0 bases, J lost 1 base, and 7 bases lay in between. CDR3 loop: CASSLAARSYEQYF. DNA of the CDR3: TGTGCCAGCAGCTTAGCGGCGCGGTCCTACGAGCAGTACTTC.

The CDR3 bases are TGTGCCATCAGTGAGTCGGCGGGGGGGCAGTTAGAGACCCAGTACTTC. Translation gives CAISESAGGQLETQYF. The V gene is TRBV10-3, the J gene TRBJ2-5; 9 bases match TRBD2. J lost 4 bases, V lost 0 bases, and 6 bases had no gene match. The CDR3 is 16 amino acids. Per the germline V gene, CDR1 is ENHRY and CDR2 is SYGVKD.

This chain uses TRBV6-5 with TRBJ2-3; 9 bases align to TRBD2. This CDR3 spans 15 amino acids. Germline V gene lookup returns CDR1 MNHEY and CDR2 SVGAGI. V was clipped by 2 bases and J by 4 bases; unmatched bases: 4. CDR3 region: CASSYNSGGADTQYF. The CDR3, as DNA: TGTGCCAGCAGTTACAATAGCGGGGGAGCAGATACGCAGTATTTT.

The chain's CDR3 is CASSYQSRSEKLFF. In DNA form, the CDR3 reads TGTGCCAGCAGTTACCAGAGTAGGAGTGAAAAACTGTTTTTT. This chain joins TRBV6-6 and TRBJ1-4, with D unresolved. Germline CDR1 is MNHNY and CDR2 is SVGAGI (reference sequence). This CDR3 spans 14 amino acids. Trimming removed 2 bases at V and 7 bases at J, with 11 bases between.

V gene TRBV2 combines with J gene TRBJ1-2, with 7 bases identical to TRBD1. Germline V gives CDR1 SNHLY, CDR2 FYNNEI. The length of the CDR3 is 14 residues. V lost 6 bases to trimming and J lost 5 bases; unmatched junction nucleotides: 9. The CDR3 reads CASSQTGIDYGYTF. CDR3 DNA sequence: TGTGCCAGCAGCCAGACAGGGATTGATTATGGCTACACCTTC.

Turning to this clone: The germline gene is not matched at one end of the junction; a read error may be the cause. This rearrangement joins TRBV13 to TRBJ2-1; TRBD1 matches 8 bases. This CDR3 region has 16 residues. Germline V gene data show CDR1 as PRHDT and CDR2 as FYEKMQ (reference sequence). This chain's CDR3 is CASSLGTGLTYNEQFF. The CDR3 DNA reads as TGTGCCAGCAGCCTAGGGACAGGTCTTACTTACAATGAGCAGTTCTTC.

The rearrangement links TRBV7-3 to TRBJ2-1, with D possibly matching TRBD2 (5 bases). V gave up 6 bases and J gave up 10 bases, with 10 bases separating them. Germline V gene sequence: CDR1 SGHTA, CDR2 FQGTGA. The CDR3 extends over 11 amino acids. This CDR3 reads CASRGSGEQFF. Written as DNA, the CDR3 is TGTGCCAGCAGAGGGAGTGGGGAGCAGTTCTTC.

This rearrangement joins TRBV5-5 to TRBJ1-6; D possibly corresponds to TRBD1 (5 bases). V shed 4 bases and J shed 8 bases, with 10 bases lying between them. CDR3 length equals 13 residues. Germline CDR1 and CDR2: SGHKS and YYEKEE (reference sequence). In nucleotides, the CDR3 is TGTGCCAGCAGCGGAGACAGTCATTCACCCCTCCACTTT. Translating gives CASSGDSHSPLHF.

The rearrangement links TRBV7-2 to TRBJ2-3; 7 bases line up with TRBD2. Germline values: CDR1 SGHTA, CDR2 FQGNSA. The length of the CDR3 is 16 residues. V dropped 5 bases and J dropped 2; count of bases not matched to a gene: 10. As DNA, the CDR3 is TGTGCCAGCAGCCCGCATGAGCGGGGCTACACAGATACGCAGTATTTT. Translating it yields CASSPHERGYTDTQYF. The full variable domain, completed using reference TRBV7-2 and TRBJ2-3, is GAGVSQSPSNKVTEKGKDVELRCDPISGHTALYWYRQSLGQGLEFLIYFQGNSAPDKSGLPSDRFSAERTGGSVSTLTIQRTQQEDSAVYLCASSPHERGYTDTQYFGPGTRLTVL.

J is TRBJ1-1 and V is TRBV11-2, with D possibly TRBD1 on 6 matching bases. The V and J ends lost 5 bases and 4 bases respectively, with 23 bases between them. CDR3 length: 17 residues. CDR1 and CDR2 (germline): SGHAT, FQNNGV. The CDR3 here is CASSPRGGVGLSTEAFF. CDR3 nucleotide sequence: TGTGCCAGCAGCCCTAGGGGGGGGGTGGGCCTATCCACTGAAGCTTTCTTT.

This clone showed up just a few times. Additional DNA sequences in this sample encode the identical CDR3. The CDR3 region has the DNA TGTGCCAGCAGCCTTCGAGGAACTGAAGCTTTCTTT. Translating gives CASSLRGTEAFF. The rearrangement joins TRBV5-6 to TRBJ1-1, with D unclear. Trimming shortened V by 4 bases and J by 5 bases, and 9 bases separated the two germline ends. Germline CDR1 is SGHDT and CDR2 is YYEEEE. CDR3 length equals 12 residues.